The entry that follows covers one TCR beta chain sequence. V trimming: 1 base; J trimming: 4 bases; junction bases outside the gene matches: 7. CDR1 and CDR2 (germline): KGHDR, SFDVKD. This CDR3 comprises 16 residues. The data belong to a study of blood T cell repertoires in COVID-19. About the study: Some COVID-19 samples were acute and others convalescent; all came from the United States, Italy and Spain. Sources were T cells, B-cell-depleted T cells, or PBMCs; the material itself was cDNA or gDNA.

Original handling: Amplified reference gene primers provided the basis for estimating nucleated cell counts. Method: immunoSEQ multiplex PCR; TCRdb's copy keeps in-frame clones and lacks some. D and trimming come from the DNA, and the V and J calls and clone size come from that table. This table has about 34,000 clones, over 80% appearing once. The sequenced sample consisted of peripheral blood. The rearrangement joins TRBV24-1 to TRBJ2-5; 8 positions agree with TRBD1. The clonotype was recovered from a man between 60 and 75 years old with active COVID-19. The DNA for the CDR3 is TGTGCCACCAGTGATTTTAGGCAGGGGGCGCGAGAGACCCAGTACTTC. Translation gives CATSDFRQGARETQYF.